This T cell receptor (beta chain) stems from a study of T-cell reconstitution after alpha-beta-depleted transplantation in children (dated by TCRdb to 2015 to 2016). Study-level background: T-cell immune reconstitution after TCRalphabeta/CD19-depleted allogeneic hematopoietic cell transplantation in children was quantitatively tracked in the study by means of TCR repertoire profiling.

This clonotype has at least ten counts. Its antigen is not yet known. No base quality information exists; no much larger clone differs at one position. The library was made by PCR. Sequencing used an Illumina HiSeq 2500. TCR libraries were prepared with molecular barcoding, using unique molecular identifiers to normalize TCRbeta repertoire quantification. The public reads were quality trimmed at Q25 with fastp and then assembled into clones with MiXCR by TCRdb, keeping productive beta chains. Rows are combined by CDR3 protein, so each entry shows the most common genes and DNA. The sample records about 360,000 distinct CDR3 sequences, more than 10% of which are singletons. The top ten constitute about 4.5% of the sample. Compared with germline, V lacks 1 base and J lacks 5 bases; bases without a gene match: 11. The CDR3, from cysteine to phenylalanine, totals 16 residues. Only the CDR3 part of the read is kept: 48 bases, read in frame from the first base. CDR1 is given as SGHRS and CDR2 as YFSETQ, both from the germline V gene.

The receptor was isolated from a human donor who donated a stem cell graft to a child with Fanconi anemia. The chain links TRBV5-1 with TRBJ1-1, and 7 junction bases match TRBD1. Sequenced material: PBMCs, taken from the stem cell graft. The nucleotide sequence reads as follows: TGCGCCAGCAGCTTGTTATCCAGGGGGGAAAATACTGAAGCTTTCTTT. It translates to CASSLLSRGENTEAFF.